A selection of T cell receptor beta chains follows, all from one sample in a study of vaccination and CD4 T cells after COVID-19. TCRdb re-derived calls from the PCR reads in MiXCR, one entry per CDR3 protein. This sample has about 18,000 distinct CDR3 sequences; approximately 40% occur once, and the top ten carry 7% to 8.5%. These receptors' antigens are unknown. This sample comprised CD4+ T cells from blood, cultured in vitro, obtained after SARS-CoV-2 vaccination. Receptors were obtained from a human donor who had recovered from COVID-19. CDR3s include the opening cysteine and the closing phenylalanine or tryptophan. D genes are given only for firm matches. Where a row states a size, it is once, few, many or the class of an expanded clone; other rows omit it.

cdr3_length j_call d_call v_call clone_size cdr3_nt cdr3_aa
17 TRBJ1-6 NA TRBV5-8 NA TGTGCCAGCAGCTTGTTCGGTGCCGGCCCAAAGAATCCACCCCTCCACTTT CASSLFGAGPKNPPLHF
15 TRBJ2-2 NA TRBV6-1 NA TGTGCCAGCAGTGGACGACCCTGGGGCACCGGGGAGCTGTTTTTT CASSGRPWGTGELFF
14 TRBJ2-7 TRBD1 TRBV11-2 NA TGTGCCAGCAGCCACCGGACAGGGAGGTACGAGCAGTACTTC CASSHRTGRYEQYF
14 TRBJ1-6 NA TRBV5-5 NA TGTGCCAGCAGTAGAGCAGGGTCCAATTCACCCCTCCACTTT CASSRAGSNSPLHF
15 TRBJ2-1 TRBD1 TRBV6-7 NA TGTGCCAGCAGTGGAAACAGGGGTTCTGACAATGAGCAGTTCTTC CASSGNRGSDNEQFF
13 TRBJ1-6 TRBD1 TRBV20-1 few TGCAGTGCTAGAACAGGGGAAGGATCACCCCTCCACTTT CSARTGEGSPLHF
16 TRBJ1-1 TRBD1 TRBV7-8 few TGTGCCAGCAGTCAGACCTCGTACAGGGGGAACACTGAAGCTTTCTTT CASSQTSYRGNTEAFF
11 TRBJ2-7 NA TRBV12-3/TRBV12-4 few TGTGCCAGCAGTTTCGACGGTAAGCAGTACTTC CASSFDGKQYF
15 TRBJ1-5 TRBD1 TRBV7-8 NA TGTGCCAGCAGCTTAGCGACGACAGGGCCTCAGCCCCAGCATTTT CASSLATTGPQPQHF
12 TRBJ2-7 NA TRBV7-8 few TGTGCCAGCAGCTTAGGGGTCGGCGAGCAGTACTTC CASSLGVGEQYF
14 TRBJ2-3 NA TRBV15 few TGTGCCACCAGCAGAACGAACCCCACAGATACGCAGTATTTT CATSRTNPTDTQYF
13 TRBJ2-2 NA TRBV7-2 few TGTGCCAGCAGCGCGGACAGTACCGGGGAGCTGTTTTTT CASSADSTGELFF
13 TRBJ2-1 NA TRBV7-6 NA TGTGCCAGCAGCTCTAGCGTCTACAATGAGCAGTTCTTC CASSSSVYNEQFF
15 TRBJ2-3 NA TRBV27 NA TGTGCCAGCAGTTTAACGGGGAGATCAACAGATACGCAGTATTTT CASSLTGRSTDTQYF
14 TRBJ1-1 NA TRBV10-3 once TGTGCCATCAGTGAGTCTGGGGACGGTGGTGAAGCTTTCTTT CAISESGDGGEAFF
15 TRBJ1-2 NA TRBV15 NA TGTGCCACCAGCAGAGATCCAGGGTCCGAGGATGGCTACACCTTC CATSRDPGSEDGYTF
16 TRBJ1-2 NA TRBV28 few TGTGCCAGCACGAGATTGGCACTCGCGTCTAACTATGGCTACACCTTC CASTRLALASNYGYTF
12 TRBJ1-2 TRBD1 TRBV19 NA TGTGCCAGCAACCCAGGGGGCTATGGCTACACCTTC CASNPGGYGYTF
15 TRBJ2-7 NA TRBV5-4 NA TGTGCCAGCAGCCCGGAGGCGGTGTCTATCTCCGAGCAGTACTTC CASSPEAVSISEQYF
13 TRBJ1-1 NA TRBV6-1 few TGTGCCAGCAGCCACGGCGGGAGAACTGAAGCTTTCTTT CASSHGGRTEAFF
12 TRBJ2-3 NA TRBV6-2/TRBV6-3 NA TGTGCCAGCAGTTGGGAGACGGATACGCAGTATTTT CASSWETDTQYF
12 TRBJ2-1 NA TRBV5-1 NA TGCGCCAGCAGCCCCAGGGCTGATGAGCAGTTCTTC CASSPRADEQFF
12 TRBJ1-2 NA TRBV6-2/TRBV6-3 few TGTGCCAGCAGTTACTTCGGGGGAGGCTACACCTTC CASSYFGGGYTF
15 TRBJ2-2 TRBD2 TRBV6-5 NA TGTGCCAGCAGTTCCCCGGGAGGGCCTCGCGGGGAGCTGTTTTTT CASSSPGGPRGELFF
15 TRBJ2-7 TRBD2 TRBV18 NA TGTGCCAGCTCACCGTGGCGGGGGGCTCCCTACGAGCAGTACTTC CASSPWRGAPYEQYF
16 TRBJ1-1 NA TRBV28 few TGTGCTAGCAGTTTCCTGAACAGTGGGGGGAACACTGAAGCTTTCTTT CASSFLNSGGNTEAFF
17 TRBJ2-1 TRBD2 TRBV20-1 NA TGCAGTGCTCCCCGGGAGGTAGCGGGAGGGAAATACAATGAGCAGTTCTTC CSAPREVAGGKYNEQFF
12 TRBJ1-2 NA TRBV7-2 few TGTGCCAGCAGCCTATCTCAAAATGGCTACACCTTC CASSLSQNGYTF
13 TRBJ2-7 NA TRBV7-2 NA TGTGCCAGCAGCAAATCCGACCAGGGGATTCGGTACTTC CASSKSDQGIRYF
13 TRBJ2-4 NA TRBV7-3 once TGTGCCAGCAGCTTAAATGACGGGGCTGTTCAGTACTTC CASSLNDGAVQYF
15 TRBJ2-2 TRBD1 TRBV25-1 NA TGTGCCAGCAGTGTAAGGCAGGGGGCGTCGGGGGAGCTGTTTTTT CASSVRQGASGELFF
12 TRBJ2-3 TRBD1 TRBV24-1 NA TGTGCCACCCGTTTGGGACAGGGCACGCAGTATTTT CATRLGQGTQYF
11 TRBJ1-2 NA TRBV7-9 NA TGTGCCAGCAGCCCCAGGGGTAGCTACACCTTC CASSPRGSYTF
14 TRBJ2-7 NA TRBV7-2 few TGTGCCAGCAGCCCGGAGAGGAGCTCCTACGAGCAGTACTTC CASSPERSSYEQYF
13 TRBJ1-5 NA TRBV6-1 few TGTGCCAGCAGCCGGGCCACTAATCAGCCCCAGCATTTT CASSRATNQPQHF
14 TRBJ1-1 NA TRBV28 NA TGTGCCAGCAGTTTATCAGGGGCCGGGGGTGAAGCTTTCTTT CASSLSGAGGEAFF
11 TRBJ1-2 TRBD1 TRBV2 NA TGTGCCAGCAGTGAATGGGACAGGGGAACCTTC CASSEWDRGTF
15 TRBJ2-3 TRBD1 TRBV7-3 NA TGTGCCAGCAGTCTCTCGACAGGGGGCGCAGATACGCAGTATTTT CASSLSTGGADTQYF
18 TRBJ1-5 TRBD1 TRBV20-1 NA TGCAGTGCTAGAGAGCCGGGACAGGGGGTCTCTAACAATCAGCCCCAGCATTTT CSAREPGQGVSNNQPQHF
14 TRBJ1-4 NA TRBV2 NA TGTGCCAGCAGTGGGGGCCAGCTTAATGAAAAACTGTTTTTT CASSGGQLNEKLFF
15 TRBJ1-6 NA TRBV28 NA TGTGCCAGCACCCCGGAAGAGGGACGAAATTCACCCCTCCACTTT CASTPEEGRNSPLHF
14 TRBJ1-6 NA TRBV5-4 NA TGTGCCAGCAGCTTGTCCGTAGACAATTCACCCCTCCACTTT CASSLSVDNSPLHF
12 TRBJ1-3 NA TRBV7-2 NA TGTGCCAGCAGCCCCGGGGGAAACACCATATATTTT CASSPGGNTIYF
11 TRBJ2-7 NA TRBV27 NA TGTGCCAGCAGTTGGGGTAACGAGCAGTACTTC CASSWGNEQYF
15 TRBJ1-1 NA TRBV15 NA TGTGCCACCAGCAGAGAAAGCAGCTTGAACACTGAAGCTTTCTTT CATSRESSLNTEAFF
15 TRBJ2-7 TRBD1 TRBV20-1 NA TGCAGTGCTAGAGCACACCGGGACAGGGTGTGGGAGCAGTACTTC CSARAHRDRVWEQYF
12 TRBJ2-5 TRBD1 TRBV12-3/TRBV12-4 NA TGTGCCAGCAAGGACAGGGGAGAGACCCAGTACTTC CASKDRGETQYF
14 TRBJ1-5 NA TRBV2 NA TGTGCCAGCAGGAATGTGGCAGCCGCCGGGCCCCAGCATTTT CASRNVAAAGPQHF
14 TRBJ2-2 NA TRBV20-1 few TGCAGTGCTAGACCGAGCCGAAACACCGGGGAGCTGTTTTTT CSARPSRNTGELFF
14 TRBJ2-3 TRBD2 TRBV20-1 few TGCAGTGCTAGCTTTGGGAGGGGCACAGATACGCAGTATTTT CSASFGRGTDTQYF
16 TRBJ2-2 TRBD2 TRBV7-3 NA TGTGCCAGCAGCTACGGACTAGCGGCATCCACCGGGGAGCTGTTTTTT CASSYGLAASTGELFF
15 TRBJ2-3 NA TRBV6-1 NA TGCGCCAGCAGTGTGGTTCAGGATAGCACAGATACGCAGTATTTT CASSVVQDSTDTQYF
14 TRBJ2-1 NA TRBV20-1 NA TGCAGCCGGCGGGGGCGGGAGTGGGACAATGAGCAGTTCTTC CSRRGREWDNEQFF
14 TRBJ1-4 TRBD1 TRBV20-1 NA TGCAGTGCTATCCAGGGGGCTTCTAATGAAAAACTGTTTTTT CSAIQGASNEKLFF
16 TRBJ2-4 NA TRBV7-8 NA TGTGCCAGCAGCGACAGCTTCTCACTAGCCAAAAACATTCAGTACTTC CASSDSFSLAKNIQYF
15 TRBJ1-6 NA TRBV9 NA TGTGCCAGCAGCGTAGCGGCAGGCTATAATTCACCCCTCCACTTT CASSVAAGYNSPLHF
16 TRBJ2-2 NA TRBV20-1 NA TGCAGTGCTCAATCCGGGACACCTACGAACACCGGGGAGCTGTTTTTT CSAQSGTPTNTGELFF